This TCR beta chain is from a study of vaccination effects on CD4 cells after COVID-19. Concerning this clone: What it binds is unknown.

Clones were read by immunoSEQ multiplex PCR, and TCRdb kept only the in-frame ones, dropping some. The sample lists fewer than 25,000 clones; over 55% were seen once. Antigen-specific CD4+ T cell clonotypes were called by their expansion after viral peptide-pool culture in ViraFEST. After less than twelve days in culture, the CD4+ T cells were isolated. Nucleocapsid antibody tests were negative, and the vaccine recipients had no prior SARS-CoV-2 infection. Germline V gene sequence: CDR1 SQVTM, CDR2 ANQGSEA. This CDR3 is built from 12 residues. With 4 bases clipped from V and 4 bases from J, the junction kept 4 bases outside the gene matches.

The chain recombines TRBV29-1 with TRBJ2-7, with 7 nucleotides matching TRBD1. Sequences were derived from CD4+ T cells from PBMCs cultured with HCoV-OC43 spike peptides, sampled before COVID-19 vaccination. Regarding subset: HCoV-OC43 spike overlapping peptide pool stimulation. The sequence came from a human donor who received a COVID-19 vaccine. The CDR3 sequence is CSVGRDSYEQYF. The CDR3 region has the DNA TGCAGCGTTGGAAGGGACAGTTACGAGCAGTACTTC.